This record covers a single T cell receptor beta chain. This specimen belongs to a study of spatial heterogeneity in lung cancer. MiXCR, run by TCRdb on the 5' RACE reads, gives a single entry per CDR3 protein. The table lists roughly 82,000 distinct CDR3 sequences, about 12% of them singletons. The time point here: sample taken at primary tumor resection. From tumor, nontumor lung or frozen PBMC, whole RNA was taken unsorted for sequencing. This clonotype originated in a male donor with early-stage non-small cell lung cancer. Here the sequenced sample was PBMCs, taken at surgery.

The CDR3 is CASSTSGTVVVGYTF. In DNA form, the CDR3 reads TGTGCCAGCTCAACATCCGGGACGGTGGTAGTTGGCTACACCTTC. The chain joins TRBV18 to TRBJ1-2, with D perhaps matching TRBD1 (5 bases). V lost 5 bases and J lost 7, with 20 bases in between. CDR3 length equals 15 residues. From germline, CDR1 is KGHSH and CDR2 LQKENI.